Listed below are T cell receptor beta chains from one sample, sequenced in a study of T-cell reconstitution after alpha-beta-depleted transplantation in children. MiXCR, run by TCRdb on the PCR reads, gives a single entry per CDR3 protein. The sample contains about 400,000 distinct CDR3 sequences, around 16% of which appear only once. The sequenced sample was PBMCs, mostly from graft donor cells, obtained 360 days after TCRalphabeta/CD19-depleted stem cell transplant. The receptors originated from a boy under two years old who had a stem cell transplant for Wiskott-Aldrich syndrome, so the T cells may come from the graft donor. CDR3s include the opening cysteine and the closing phenylalanine or tryptophan. Fields, in order: clone size, V gene, D gene, J gene, CDR3 protein, CDR3 DNA. A D gene is named only where the DNA matches it firmly. For some rows the clone size is stated as once, few or many, or as a class when expanded; others skip it.

NA	TRBV6-2/TRBV6-3	NA	TRBJ2-1	CASRTGNNEQFF	TGTGCCAGCAGGACGGGGAACAATGAGCAGTTCTTC
once	TRBV5-4	TRBD2	TRBJ2-1	CASSLGLAGGVPAEQFF	TGTGCCAGCAGCTTGGGACTAGCGGGGGGCGTCCCCGCTGAGCAGTTCTTC
NA	TRBV4-1	TRBD1	TRBJ2-7	CASSQAPRDRHYEQYF	TGCGCCAGCAGCCAAGCTCCCCGGGACAGACACTACGAGCAGTACTTC
few	TRBV12-3/TRBV12-4	NA	TRBJ2-7	CASSFIAGEQYF	TGTGCCAGCAGTTTTATAGCTGGCGAGCAGTACTTC
NA	TRBV5-1	NA	TRBJ2-2	CASSLVLSTGELFF	TGCGCCAGCAGCTTGGTACTTTCCACCGGGGAGCTGTTTTTT
few	TRBV12-3/TRBV12-4	NA	TRBJ2-5	CASRLGRRTQYF	TGTGCCAGCAGGTTGGGGAGGAGGACCCAGTACTTC
many	TRBV25-1	TRBD1	TRBJ1-1	CASSRQGITEAFF	TGTGCCAGCAGTAGACAGGGAATAACTGAAGCTTTCTTT
NA	TRBV20-1	TRBD1	TRBJ1-4	CSARGSTGGVVEKLFF	TGCAGTGCTAGAGGTTCAACAGGGGGCGTCGTTGAAAAACTGTTTTTT
NA	TRBV10-3	TRBD1	TRBJ2-7	CAISGGLLGQGAYEQYF	TGTGCCATCAGTGGCGGCCTTTTGGGACAGGGGGCCTACGAGCAGTACTTC
few	TRBV5-1	NA	TRBJ2-2	CASSLASGAGTGELFF	TGCGCCAGCAGCTTGGCCTCCGGGGCGGGCACCGGGGAGCTGTTTTTT
NA	TRBV11-3	NA	TRBJ2-3	CATSNTYTQYF	TGTGCCACCTCTAATACGTATACGCAGTATTTT
few	TRBV5-1	NA	TRBJ2-1	CASSFDGPSYNEQFF	TGCGCCAGCAGCTTTGACGGGCCTTCCTACAATGAGCAGTTCTTC
NA	TRBV15	NA	TRBJ2-7	CATSRDLGRGLSYEQYF	TGTGCCACCAGCAGAGATCTGGGTAGGGGACTCTCCTACGAGCAGTACTTC
NA	TRBV11-3	TRBD2	TRBJ2-3	CASSHSGDTDTQYF	TGTGCCAGCAGCCATAGCGGGGACACAGATACGCAGTATTTT
many	TRBV7-2	TRBD2	TRBJ2-1	CASSLARLAGGNEQFF	TGTGCCAGCAGCTTAGCAAGACTAGCGGGAGGAAATGAGCAGTTCTTC
few	TRBV7-9	TRBD2	TRBJ2-7	CASSLRGAGGYEQYF	TGTGCCAGCAGTCTTCGCGGAGCGGGAGGCTACGAGCAGTACTTC
NA	TRBV12-3/TRBV12-4	NA	TRBJ2-2	CASSLGRVANTGELFF	TGTGCCAGCAGTTTGGGCCGAGTTGCGAACACCGGGGAGCTGTTTTTT
NA	TRBV19	NA	TRBJ2-4	CATAADQSIAKNIQYF	TGTGCCACCGCCGCAGACCAATCTATAGCCAAAAACATTCAGTACTTC
NA	TRBV5-1	NA	TRBJ2-1	CASSGTPPGGYYNEQFF	TGCGCCAGTTCGGGGACTCCCCCGGGCGGGTACTACAATGAGCAGTTCTTC
NA	TRBV15	TRBD2	TRBJ2-1	CATKFKREGLEQFF	TGTGCCACCAAGTTCAAGCGGGAGGGCCTGGAGCAGTTCTTC
NA	TRBV2	TRBD1	TRBJ2-5	CASQGTGLFQGTQYF	TGTGCCAGCCAGGGGACAGGACTCTTTCAGGGGACCCAGTACTTC
NA	TRBV5-6	NA	TRBJ1-5	CASSFGLERNQPQHF	TGTGCCAGCAGCTTCGGATTAGAACGGAATCAGCCCCAGCATTTT
NA	TRBV24-1	TRBD1	TRBJ2-7	CATSDPPMTGTYEQYF	TGTGCCACCAGTGATCCCCCGATGACAGGGACCTACGAGCAGTACTTC
few	TRBV6-1	NA	TRBJ2-7	CASSEAWGEQYF	TGTGCCAGCAGTGAAGCTTGGGGGGAGCAGTACTTC
few	TRBV12-3/TRBV12-4	TRBD1	TRBJ2-1	CASSTYRGPDTGSADNEQFF	TGTGCCAGCAGTACCTACAGGGGGCCGGACACGGGATCGGCCGACAATGAGCAGTTCTTC
NA	TRBV29-1	NA	TRBJ1-6	CSVGGDLNSPLHF	TGCAGCGTTGGAGGGGACCTTAATTCACCCCTCCACTTT
NA	TRBV15	NA	TRBJ1-6	CATGRRANSPLHF	TGTGCCACCGGGCGCAGGGCCAATTCACCCCTCCACTTT
NA	TRBV9	NA	TRBJ2-2	CASSEWAATGELFF	TGTGCCAGCAGCGAATGGGCGGCCACCGGGGAGCTGTTTTTT
NA	TRBV2	TRBD1	TRBJ2-7	CASNLDRGTYEQYF	TGTGCCAGCAACTTGGACAGGGGGACCTACGAGCAGTACTTC
NA	TRBV5-5	NA	TRBJ1-1	CASTERYLGRTEAFF	TGTGCCAGCACAGAGAGATACCTCGGAAGAACTGAAGCTTTCTTT
few	TRBV18	NA	TRBJ2-1	CASSPHQGNEQFF	TGTGCCAGCTCACCTCACCAAGGGAATGAGCAGTTCTTC
few	TRBV20-1	TRBD1	TRBJ2-7	CSASGDRGSSYEQYF	TGCAGTGCTAGTGGGGACAGGGGGAGCTCCTACGAGCAGTACTTC
NA	TRBV7-6	TRBD1	TRBJ2-1	CASSLAPGQGLSNEQFF	TGTGCCAGCAGCTTAGCCCCGGGACAGGGCCTAAGCAATGAGCAGTTCTTC
few	TRBV25-1	NA	TRBJ2-5	CASSHNWTSWLETQYF	TGTGCCAGCAGTCATAATTGGACTTCTTGGTTAGAGACCCAGTACTTC
NA	TRBV20-1	NA	TRBJ2-1	CSARTLGRDSGEQFF	TGCAGTGCTAGAACCCTCGGCCGGGACAGCGGGGAGCAGTTCTTC
few	TRBV19	NA	TRBJ1-1	CASSIQRARRTEAFF	TGTGCCAGTAGTATCCAGCGGGCCAGGAGGACCGAAGCTTTCTTT
NA	TRBV5-1	NA	TRBJ1-2	CASSHGGAGYGYTF	TGCGCCAGCAGCCACGGAGGCGCCGGATATGGCTACACCTTC
NA	TRBV5-6	TRBD2	TRBJ2-1	CASSPAGVNEQFF	TGTGCCAGCAGCCCAGCGGGAGTCAATGAGCAGTTCTTC
many	TRBV12-3/TRBV12-4	NA	TRBJ2-5	CASTLGGQETQYF	TGTGCCAGCACCCTAGGGGGACAAGAGACCCAGTACTTC
NA	TRBV4-3	NA	TRBJ2-3	CASSQAGTRGTDTQYF	TGCGCCAGCAGCCAAGCCGGGACCAGAGGGACAGATACGCAGTATTTT
NA	TRBV5-4	TRBD2	TRBJ2-1	CASSSPGLAGRGYNEQFF	TGTGCCAGCAGCTCCCCGGGACTAGCGGGACGAGGGTACAATGAGCAGTTCTTC